These T cell receptor beta chains were read from a single sample in a study of T cell changes during pregnancy in multiple sclerosis. Using immunoSEQ multiplex PCR, the repertoire was profiled, and TCRdb retains in-frame clones only, with some absent. Of fewer than 70,000 clones in the sample, approximately 94% were seen once. Sequenced here: CD8+ T cells from peripheral blood mononuclear cells, sampled in the third trimester of pregnancy. These receptors all come from a female donor with multiple sclerosis, enrolled in a pregnancy study. CDR3s include the opening cysteine and the closing phenylalanine or tryptophan. The order of the fields is V gene, J gene, clone size, D gene, CDR3 protein, CDR3 DNA. A D gene is named only where the DNA matches it firmly. The size of a clone is reported for some rows only, either as once, few or many, or as a class for expanded clones.

TRBV11-2,TRBJ2-5,-,-,CASSLTYRVETQYF,TGTGCCAGCAGCCTCACTTACAGGGTGGAGACCCAGTACTTC
TRBV4-2,TRBJ2-1,-,-,CASSQEWDTLYNEQFF,TGTGCCAGCAGCCAAGAATGGGACACCCTCTACAATGAGCAGTTCTTC
TRBV7-9,TRBJ2-7,-,-,CASSYTTQYEQYF,TGTGCCAGCAGCTACACGACACAATACGAGCAGTACTTC
TRBV6-1,TRBJ2-3,-,-,CASSGTGYTDTQYF,TGTGCCAGCAGTGGAACAGGTTACACAGATACGCAGTATTTT
TRBV13,TRBJ1-1,-,-,CASSLRGSPEAFF,TGTGCCAGCAGCTTGAGAGGCAGCCCTGAAGCTTTCTTT
TRBV27,TRBJ2-5,-,TRBD2,CASSLAGGAETQYF,TGTGCCAGCAGTTTGGCGGGAGGTGCAGAGACCCAGTACTTC
TRBV7-2,TRBJ1-3,-,-,CASSIDQGSGNTIYF,TGTGCCAGCAGCATCGACCAGGGGTCTGGAAACACCATATATTTT
TRBV27,TRBJ2-1,-,TRBD2,CASSPGTSGYNEQFF,TGTGCCAGCAGCCCCGGGACTAGCGGCTACAATGAGCAGTTCTTC
TRBV6-1,TRBJ1-5,-,-,CASSELPTEYSNQPQHF,TGTGCCAGCAGTGAACTCCCGACAGAGTATAGCAATCAGCCCCAGCATTTT
TRBV19,TRBJ1-5,-,TRBD1,CASSTGQGSNQPQHF,TGTGCCAGTAGTACGGGACAGGGGAGCAATCAGCCCCAGCATTTT
TRBV6-1,TRBJ1-3,once,-,CASSEDRSPGNTIYF,TGTGCCAGCAGTGAAGACAGGTCCCCTGGAAACACCATATATTTT
TRBV5-1,TRBJ2-2,-,-,CASSLEGGLNTGELFF,TGCGCCAGCAGCTTGGAGGGCGGACTAAACACCGGGGAGCTGTTTTTT
TRBV7-2,TRBJ2-4,-,TRBD1,CASGRQGGNIQYF,TGTGCCAGCGGCAGACAGGGTGGCAACATTCAGTACTTC
TRBV6-6,TRBJ1-1,once,-,CASSYDSQNTEAFF,TGTGCCAGCAGTTACGACAGCCAGAACACTGAAGCTTTCTTT
TRBV7-6,TRBJ1-2,-,-,CASSLEDSYGYTF,TGTGCCAGCAGCTTAGAAGACAGCTATGGCTACACCTTC
TRBV5-4,TRBJ1-2,-,-,CASSLGRTVQGNYGYTF,TGTGCCAGCAGCTTGGGGCGGACAGTCCAAGGCAACTATGGCTACACCTTC
TRBV6-5,TRBJ1-5,-,TRBD1,CASSSTGIGQPQHF,TGTGCCAGCAGCTCGACAGGGATCGGTCAGCCCCAGCATTTT
TRBV7-8,TRBJ2-7,-,-,CASTLTPQRVGDYEQYF,TGTGCCAGCACCCTAACCCCCCAGAGGGTTGGAGATTACGAGCAGTACTTC
TRBV4-3,TRBJ2-2,-,TRBD2,CASSQARLAGETGELFF,TGCGCCAGCAGCCAAGCCCGACTAGCGGGAGAAACCGGGGAGCTGTTTTTT
TRBV19,TRBJ1-5,-,-,CASSIPAGLSNQPQHF,TGTGCCAGTAGTATTCCGGCGGGGTTAAGCAATCAGCCCCAGCATTTT
TRBV19,TRBJ2-7,once,TRBD1,CASSIASGGEGYEQYF,TGTGCCAGTAGTATAGCGTCAGGGGGCGAAGGATACGAGCAGTACTTC
TRBV2,TRBJ1-6,-,TRBD1,CASPRTGGGSPLHF,TGTGCCAGCCCAAGGACAGGGGGCGGGTCACCCCTCCACTTT
TRBV5-1,TRBJ2-3,-,-,CASSWTGTDTQYF,TGCGCCAGCAGCTGGACTGGCACAGATACGCAGTATTTT
TRBV10-3,TRBJ2-7,-,TRBD2,CAITAGRSGSWYEQYF,TGTGCCATCACCGCGGGGAGGAGCGGGAGTTGGTACGAGCAGTACTTC
TRBV5-1,TRBJ2-1,-,TRBD2,CASSPRTSGRANEQFF,TGCGCCAGCAGCCCCAGGACTAGCGGGAGGGCCAATGAGCAGTTCTTC
TRBV4-1,TRBJ1-3,-,TRBD1,CASSQGTGGNTIYF,TGCGCCAGCAGCCAAGGGACAGGGGGCAACACCATATATTTT
TRBV30,TRBJ1-4,-,-,CAWSVLREKLFF,TGTGCCTGGAGTGTACTTAGAGAAAAACTGTTTTTT
TRBV10-1,TRBJ1-1,-,TRBD1,CASRGQGGTEAFF,TGCGCCAGCAGAGGACAGGGTGGAACTGAAGCTTTCTTT
TRBV18,TRBJ2-3,-,-,CASSPPDRVTDTQYF,TGTGCCAGCTCACCACCGGACAGAGTCACAGATACGCAGTATTTT
TRBV4-3,TRBJ2-3,-,-,CASSQAIRGRGRTDTQYF,TGCGCCAGCAGCCAAGCTATTAGGGGGAGGGGGAGGACAGATACGCAGTATTTT
TRBV5-1,TRBJ2-7,-,TRBD1,CASSLARGRPYEQYF,TGCGCCAGCAGCTTGGCCAGGGGGCGGCCCTACGAGCAGTACTTC
TRBV6-5,TRBJ1-2,-,-,CASSNPGSNGYTF,TGTGCCAGCAGTAATCCAGGGTCCAATGGCTACACCTTC
TRBV27,TRBJ1-5,-,TRBD1,CASRPTGSNQPQHF,TGTGCCAGCAGGCCGACAGGGAGCAATCAGCCCCAGCATTTT
TRBV28,TRBJ2-7,-,-,CASSLVRSYEQYF,TGTGCCAGCAGTTTAGTCAGATCTTACGAGCAGTACTTC
TRBV5-1,TRBJ2-3,-,TRBD2,CASSFLAETLSTDTQYF,TGCGCCAGCAGCTTCCTAGCGGAGACCTTGAGCACAGATACGCAGTATTTT
TRBV6-5,TRBJ2-7,-,-,CASRILALSYEQYF,TGTGCCAGCAGGATACTAGCTCTAAGCTACGAGCAGTACTTC